These 8 T cell receptor beta chains were sequenced from one sample in a study of beta chain features in type 1 diabetes. Study-wide points: Type 1 diabetes patients showed a moderate but significant shortening of TCRB CDR3s in all four CD4+ subsets.

The isolated RNA, all of it, was reverse transcribed, so expressed TCRB transcripts were what got sequenced. Profiling relied on immunoSEQ multiplex PCR, and the TCRdb table lists in-frame clones only, not all of them. The repertoire consists of about 700,000 clones, with around an eighth occurring once and the leading ten covering about 0.02%. Their antigen targets remain unknown. The source material was naive CD4+ T cells from blood. The receptors here all came from a man between 18 and 29 years old with type 1 diabetes.

A few counts support this clone. J is TRBJ1-3 and V is TRBV29-1; D may be TRBD1 (5 bases). CDR1 SQVTM and CDR2 ANQGSEA come from the germline V gene. CDR3 length equals 12 residues. V was trimmed by 0 bases and J by 8 bases, leaving 8 bases between them. This CDR3 is CSVEDPGDTIYF. The CDR3 DNA follows: TGCAGCGTTGAAGATCCGGGGGACACCATATATTTT.

This chain connects TRBV4-1 to TRBJ2-7; a possible D gene is TRBD1 (5 bases). The length of the CDR3 is 15 residues. CDR1 and CDR2 (germline): MGHRA, YSYEKL. V lost 1 base to trimming and J lost 2 bases, with 12 bases between them. CDR3 nucleotides: TGCGCCAGCAGCCAAGTCCCAGGGATCGCCTACGAGCAGTACTTC. It codes for CASSQVPGIAYEQYF.

The chain uses TRBV5-1 and TRBJ1-6; D remains ambiguous. V lost 4 bases to trimming and J lost 10 bases, with 15 bases between them. The CDR3 length is 14 residues. CDR1 and CDR2 (germline): SGHRS, YFSETQ. The CDR3 loop reads CASSPEGANSPLHF. Here the CDR3 DNA reads TGCGCCAGCAGCCCCGAAGGCGCAAACTCACCCCTCCACTTT.

This clone has more than one count but fewer than ten. A read error may produce the germline difference seen at one junction end. V usage is TRBV19 and J usage is TRBJ1-5; unclear D gene. Per the germline V gene, CDR1 is LNHDA and CDR2 is SQIVND (reference sequence). The CDR3 consists of 13 residues. CDR3 sequence (DNA): TGTGCCAGTAGTCTAGACTCCAATCAGCCCCAGCATTTT. It is translated as CASSLDSNQPQHF.

In this sample, this clone turned up a few times. The rearrangement uses TRBV20-1 and TRBJ1-1; the D is unclear. Germline CDR1 and CDR2: DFQATT and SNEGSKA (reference sequence). The CDR3 length is 10 residues. The CDR3 spells CSALGTEAFF. In nucleotides, the CDR3 is TGCAGCGCCCTTGGGACTGAAGCTTTCTTT.

This clone turned up a few times. Here the CDR3 DNA reads TGTGCCAGTACCACAGGGGGCGGCACTGAAGCTTTCTTT. Translation gives CASTTGGGTEAFF. V and J are TRBV28 and TRBJ1-1; 9 bases agree with TRBD1. The CDR3 extends over 13 amino acids. V dropped 9 bases and J dropped 4; count of bases not matched to a gene: 6. Germline V CDR1 and CDR2: MDHEN, SYDVKM.

The chain uses TRBV28 and TRBJ1-2; the D is unclear. Germline-derived CDR1 and CDR2 are MDHEN and SYDVKM. The CDR3 has 13 amino acids. Trimming left V 6 bases short and J 6 bases short, with 14 bases between. CDR3 nucleotides: TGTGCCAGCAGACCCATTAACGCCAATGGCTACACCTTC. Protein product: CASRPINANGYTF.

V and J are TRBV7-3 and TRBJ2-6; D uncertain. CDR3 length: 16 residues. Germline loops: CDR1 SGHTA, CDR2 FQGTGA. V was clipped by 3 bases and J by 0 bases, with 9 bases between them. The CDR3 region is CASSFGTNSGANVLTF. CDR3 in DNA: TGTGCCAGCAGCTTCGGTACAAACTCTGGGGCCAACGTCCTGACTTTC.